This T cell receptor (beta chain) derives from a study of cytomegalovirus exposure and HLA in healthy donors. Across the study: Earlier, 110 million or so unique TCR beta sequences were recovered from roughly 180 million T cells by an analysis. HLA-typed donors were the source of approximately 85 million unique TCRs held in an early data release. Study-level points and caveats: In vitro confirmation showed a few CMV-associated chains to be CMV antigen specific. Cytomegalovirus-associated status was assigned to approximately 160 TCR beta chains.

V was shortened by 0 bases and J by 6 bases, with 10 bases between the two germline ends. The germline V gene encodes CDR1 SGHRS and CDR2 YFSETQ. The CDR3 totals 14 residues. The PCR was carried out with 60 Vbeta primers and 13 Jbeta primers. Data came from immunoSEQ multiplex PCR; TCRdb stores just in-frame clones and leaves some out. The sample comprises about 170,000 clones, approximately 72% of which are singletons, and over 2% rests with the top ten. A remark on this clone: As yet, its antigen is unknown.

Material for sequencing was PBMCs. This clonotype originated in a human donor in good health. The chain recombines TRBV5-1 with TRBJ1-5, with D perhaps matching TRBD1 (6 bases). The CDR3 here is CASSLDRAGQPQHF. In nucleotides, the CDR3 is TGCGCCAGCAGCTTGGACAGGGCGGGTCAGCCCCAGCATTTT.